This record looks at one TCR beta chain sequence and its context. Its antigen is undetermined. The germline gives CDR1 PRHDT, CDR2 FYEKMQ (reference sequence). V lost 0 bases to trimming and J lost 13 bases; unmatched junction nucleotides: 9. CDR3 length: 14 amino acids. Extracted from the samples, RNA was reverse transcribed into cDNA to serve as the sequencing template. Generated by immunoSEQ multiplex PCR, the TCRdb table keeps only in-frame clones and is missing some. The sample records some 200,000 clones, roughly three fifths being singletons. The sample belongs to a study of CD8+ T cells in alopecia areata. Treatment meaning: oral pan-JAK inhibitor, 5-10 mg twice daily. It was from alopecia areata patients that lesional scalp punch biopsies and peripheral blood were collected. Findings and caveats of the study: Throughout tofacitinib, many expanded lesional clones continued to persist in scalp and blood. Lesional scalp, especially alopecia totalis/universalis, showed higher clonality than normal scalp. Administration of tofacitinib significantly diminished scalp clonality and expanded CD8+ clones within the top 100.

This specimen was CD8+ T cells sorted from blood, taken at week 24, from a patient treated with tofacitinib. The sequence came from a human donor with alopecia areata. The chain carries TRBV13 and TRBJ2-5; the match to TRBD2 covers 9 bases. The CDR3 nucleotides are TGTGCCAGCAGCTTAGGGACTAGCGGACAAGAACTGTACTTC. Amino acid sequence: CASSLGTSGQELYF.